The T cell receptor beta chain described here comes from a study of identical twins. Germline V gene data show CDR1 as SGDLS and CDR2 as YYNGEE. The CDR3 is 17 residues long. The V gene lost 0 bases and the J gene lost 0 bases, with 10 bases spanning the gap. TCRdb re-derived calls from the 5' RACE reads in MiXCR, one entry per CDR3 protein. Of 250,000 to 350,000 distinct CDR3 sequences in the sample, more than 6.5% were seen once. These data are also associated with another study on yellow fever vaccine responses in identical twins.

The sample taken for sequencing was memory (CD45RO+) T cells sorted from blood. This chain uses TRBV9 with TRBJ2-6; D is perhaps TRBD2 (6 bases). The receptor was derived from a young woman in good health. This CDR3 is CASSVVAAHSGANVLTF. The CDR3 nucleotides are TGTGCCAGCAGCGTAGTAGCGGCCCACTCTGGGGCCAACGTCCTGACTTTC.